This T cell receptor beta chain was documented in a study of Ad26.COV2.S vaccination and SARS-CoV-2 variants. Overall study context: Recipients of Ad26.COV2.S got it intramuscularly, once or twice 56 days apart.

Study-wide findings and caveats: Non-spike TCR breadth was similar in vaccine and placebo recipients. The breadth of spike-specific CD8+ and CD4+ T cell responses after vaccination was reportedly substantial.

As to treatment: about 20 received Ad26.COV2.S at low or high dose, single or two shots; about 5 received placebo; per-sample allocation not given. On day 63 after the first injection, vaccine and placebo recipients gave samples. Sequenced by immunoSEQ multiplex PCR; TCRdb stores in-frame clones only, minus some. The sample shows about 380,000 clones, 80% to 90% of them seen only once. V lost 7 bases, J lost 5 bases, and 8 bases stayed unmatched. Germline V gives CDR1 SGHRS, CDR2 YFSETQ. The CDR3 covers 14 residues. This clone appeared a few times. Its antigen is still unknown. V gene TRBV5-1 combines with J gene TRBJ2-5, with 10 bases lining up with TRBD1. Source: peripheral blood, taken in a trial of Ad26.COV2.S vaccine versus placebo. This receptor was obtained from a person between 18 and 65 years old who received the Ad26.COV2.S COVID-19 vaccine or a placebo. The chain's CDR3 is CASATGGVGETQYF. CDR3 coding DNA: TGCGCCAGCGCGACAGGGGGCGTAGGGGAGACCCAGTACTTC. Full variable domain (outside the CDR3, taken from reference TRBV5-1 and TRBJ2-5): KAGVTQTPRYLIKTRGQQVTLSCSPISGHRSVSWYQQTPGQGLQFLFEYFSETQRNKGNFPGRFSGRQFSNSRSEMNVSTLELGDSALYLCASATGGVGETQYFGPGTRLLVL.